These 13 T cell receptor beta chains share one sample of origin, sequenced in a study of blood T cell repertoires in COVID-19. Produced via immunoSEQ multiplex PCR; TCRdb's table is partial and in-frame only. Among about 170,000 clones listed, roughly 89% were seen once. The sample taken for sequencing was peripheral blood. These TCRs come from a man aged 18 to 35 with active or convalescent COVID-19.

This clone was observed once. The rearrangement joins TRBV9 to TRBJ2-1; TRBD2 agrees at 8 bases. The CDR3 runs 16 residues. The V segment lost 3 bases and the J segment 5 bases; nucleotides outside the gene matches: 10. Germline V gene lookup returns CDR1 SGDLS and CDR2 YYNGEE. The CDR3 DNA is TGTGCCAGCAGCGATAGTGTACTAGCGGAAGACAATGAGCAGTTCTTC. This codes for CASSDSVLAEDNEQFF.

V gene TRBV28 combines with J gene TRBJ1-4; D may be TRBD1 (5 bases). The CDR3 is 18 residues long. The V end was cut by 2 bases, the J end by 4 bases, with 20 bases between. CDR1 is MDHEN, CDR2 SYDVKM, per germline. The CDR3 sequence: CASSLTREGLIFNEKLFF. The CDR3 nucleotides read TGTGCCAGCAGTTTAACTCGGGAGGGGCTAATTTTTAATGAAAAACTGTTTTTT.

To note about this clone: The same CDR3 arises from other DNA sequences in this sample as well. This chain uses TRBV5-1 with TRBJ2-2, with unresolved D. Germline V CDR1 and CDR2: SGHRS, YFSETQ. V was pared by 0 bases and J by 0 bases, with 6 bases between. The CDR3 contains 15 residues. The CDR3 loop is CASSLDSPNTGELFF. CDR3 nucleotide sequence: TGCGCCAGCAGCTTGGACTCCCCGAACACCGGGGAGCTGTTTTTT. The variable domain in full, completed from reference TRBV5-1 and TRBJ2-2, reads KAGVTQTPRYLIKTRGQQVTLSCSPISGHRSVSWYQQTPGQGLQFLFEYFSETQRNKGNFPGRFSGRQFSNSRSEMNVSTLELGDSALYLCASSLDSPNTGELFFGEGSRLTVL.

The chain joins TRBV27 to TRBJ1-6; D call uncertain. Between the trimmed V and J ends, which lost 2 bases and 7 bases, there was a span of 6 bases. There are 13 residues in the CDR3. The V gene's germline CDR1 is MNHEY and CDR2 SMNVEV (reference sequence). This CDR3 is CASSLETNSPLHF. CDR3 nucleotides: TGTGCCAGCAGTTTAGAGACAAATTCACCCCTCCACTTT.

The chain links TRBV7-6 to TRBJ2-1, with D perhaps TRBD2 (5 bases). The CDR3 has 14 amino acids. Germline V lookup: CDR1 SGHVS, CDR2 FNYEAQ. V lost 5 bases and J lost 8, with 16 bases in between. The CDR3 loop reads CASSPSTRSDEQFF. Written as DNA, the CDR3 is TGTGCCAGCAGCCCATCCACTAGGAGCGATGAGCAGTTCTTC.

This chain joins TRBV27 and TRBJ2-1, with a weak D call TRBD1 (5 bases). Trimming cost V 6 bases and J 6 bases, with 18 bases left between them. Germline V lookup: CDR1 MNHEY, CDR2 SMNVEV (reference sequence). This CDR3 has 15 amino acids. In nucleotides, the CDR3 is TGTGCCAGCAGGGGGCTGGGGCTCCTTATCAATGAGCAGTTCTTC. Protein: CASRGLGLLINEQFF.

The V gene is TRBV12-3 or TRBV12-4, the J gene TRBJ2-3; TRBD2 matches at 7 bases. This CDR3 has 13 amino acids. V lost 2 bases, J lost 5 bases, and 1 base stayed unmatched. The CDR3 DNA is TGTGCCAGCAGTTTAATAGCGGGAGATACGCAGTATTTT. As protein: CASSLIAGDTQYF.

The chain combines TRBV19 with TRBJ2-1; a weak D match, TRBD2 (5 bases). The germline gives CDR1 LNHDA, CDR2 SQIVND (reference sequence). Trimming left V 3 bases short and J 8 bases short, with 5 bases between. The CDR3 is made up of 11 amino acids. The CDR3 DNA reads TGTGCCAGTAGTATGCGGGATGAGCAGTTCTTC. This encodes CASSMRDEQFF.

This clone appeared once. The CDR3 region has the DNA TGTGCCAGCAGCACCGGGACTAGCGGGAGAAAGCAGTTCTTC. Encoded protein: CASSTGTSGRKQFF. The chain has TRBV11-2 and TRBJ2-1, with 14 bases identical to TRBD2. J gave up 11 bases and V 5 bases, and 5 bases lay outside the gene matches. The V gene's germline CDR1 is SGHAT and CDR2 FQNNGV. This CDR3 region has 14 residues.

The chain combines TRBV5-1 with TRBJ1-6, with TRBD1 identical over 11 bases. With 4 bases clipped from V and 12 bases from J, the junction kept 6 bases outside the gene matches. The CDR3 is 14 amino acids. Germline lookup yields CDR1 SGHRS and CDR2 YFSETQ. CDR3 sequence reads: CASSGGTGGIPLHF. The CDR3 DNA reads as TGCGCCAGCAGCGGGGGGACAGGGGGTATACCCCTCCACTTT.

The J gene is TRBJ2-1, the V gene TRBV6-4, with 7 bases aligning to TRBD1. V was pared by 0 bases and J by 7 bases, with 6 bases of the junction left unmatched. From germline, CDR1 is MRHNA and CDR2 SNTAGT. The length of the CDR3 is 15 residues. CDR3 bases: TGTGCCAGCAGTGACTCGACAGGGTCGTGGAATGAGCAGTTCTTC. It yields the protein CASSDSTGSWNEQFF.

The chain carries TRBV7-3 and TRBJ2-1, with D perhaps TRBD1 (5 bases). The CDR3 length is 15 residues. Per the germline V gene, CDR1 is SGHTA and CDR2 is FQGTGA. The V gene lost 4 bases and the J gene lost 8 bases, with 18 bases spanning the gap. The CDR3 DNA follows: TGTGCCAGCAGCTCCATCTCTACAGGTCGGGATGAGCAGTTCTTC. It is translated as CASSSISTGRDEQFF.

This clone was detected only a few times. As DNA, the CDR3 is TGTGCCAGCGGGACAGGGGACGTCATGAACACTGAAGCTTTCTTT. Protein sequence: CASGTGDVMNTEAFF. The chain carries TRBV27 and TRBJ1-1; 10 bases match TRBD1. This CDR3 has 15 residues. Germline values: CDR1 MNHEY, CDR2 SMNVEV (reference sequence). J lost 0 bases, V lost 8 bases, and 6 bases had no gene match.